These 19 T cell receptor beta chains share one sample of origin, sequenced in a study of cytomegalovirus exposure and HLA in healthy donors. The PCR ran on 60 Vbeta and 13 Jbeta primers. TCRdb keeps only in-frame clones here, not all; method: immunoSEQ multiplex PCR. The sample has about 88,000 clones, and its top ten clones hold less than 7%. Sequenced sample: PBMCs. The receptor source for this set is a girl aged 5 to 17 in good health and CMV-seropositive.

The CDR3 spells CSVVTGSSSTDTQYF. CDR3 bases: TGCAGCGTTGTTACAGGGTCGTCTAGCACAGATACGCAGTATTTT. The chain employs TRBV29-1 and TRBJ2-3; a possible D gene is TRBD1 (6 bases). The CDR3 covers 15 residues. V gave up 4 bases and J gave up 0 bases, with 14 bases separating them. Per germline, CDR1 SQVTM and CDR2 ANQGSEA.

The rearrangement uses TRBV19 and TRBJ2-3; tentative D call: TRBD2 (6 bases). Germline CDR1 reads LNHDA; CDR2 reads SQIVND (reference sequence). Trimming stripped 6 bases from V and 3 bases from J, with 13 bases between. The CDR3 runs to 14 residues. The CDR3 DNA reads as TGTGCCAGTAGCAAGGGTGGGGGGACAGATACGCAGTATTTT. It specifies CASSKGGGTDTQYF.

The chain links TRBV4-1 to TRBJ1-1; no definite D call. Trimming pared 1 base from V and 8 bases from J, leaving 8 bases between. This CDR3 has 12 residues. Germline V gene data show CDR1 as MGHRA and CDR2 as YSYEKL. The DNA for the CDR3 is TGCGCCAGCAGCCAAGGGGCACCCGAAGCTTTCTTT. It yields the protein CASSQGAPEAFF.

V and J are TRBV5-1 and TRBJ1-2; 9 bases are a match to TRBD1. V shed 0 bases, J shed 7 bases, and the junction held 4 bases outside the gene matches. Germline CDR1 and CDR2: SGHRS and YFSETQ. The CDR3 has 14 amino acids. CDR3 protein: CASSLGQGEGGYTF. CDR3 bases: TGCGCCAGCAGCTTGGGACAGGGGGAAGGTGGCTACACCTTC. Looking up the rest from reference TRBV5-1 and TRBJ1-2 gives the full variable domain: KAGVTQTPRYLIKTRGQQVTLSCSPISGHRSVSWYQQTPGQGLQFLFEYFSETQRNKGNFPGRFSGRQFSNSRSEMNVSTLELGDSALYLCASSLGQGEGGYTFGSGTRLTVV.

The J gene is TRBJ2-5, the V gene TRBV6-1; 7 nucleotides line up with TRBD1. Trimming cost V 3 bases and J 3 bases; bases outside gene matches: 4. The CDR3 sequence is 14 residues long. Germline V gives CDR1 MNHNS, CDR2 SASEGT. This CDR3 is CASSDWQGEETQYF. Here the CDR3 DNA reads TGTGCCAGCAGTGACTGGCAGGGGGAAGAGACCCAGTACTTC.

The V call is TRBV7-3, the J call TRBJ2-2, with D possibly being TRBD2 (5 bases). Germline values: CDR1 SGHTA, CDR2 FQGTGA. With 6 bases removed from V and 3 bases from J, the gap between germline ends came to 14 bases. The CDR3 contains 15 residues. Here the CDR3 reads CASRVGSGYTGELFF. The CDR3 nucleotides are TGTGCCAGCAGGGTCGGATCGGGGTACACCGGGGAGCTGTTTTTT.

The CDR3 DNA is TGTGCCAGCAGCTTAGTGTCGGCTAGCGGGGGCGATGAGCAGTTCTTC. This codes for CASSLVSASGGDEQFF. The chain links TRBV11-2 to TRBJ2-1; the match to TRBD2 covers 10 bases. This CDR3 is built from 16 residues. CDR1 SGHAT and CDR2 FQNNGV come from the germline V gene. The V and J ends lost 1 base and 8 bases, in that order; junction bases with no gene match: 8.

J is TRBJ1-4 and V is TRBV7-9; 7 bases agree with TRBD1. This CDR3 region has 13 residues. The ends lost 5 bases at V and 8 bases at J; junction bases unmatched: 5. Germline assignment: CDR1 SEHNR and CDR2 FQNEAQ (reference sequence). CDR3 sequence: CASSPTGEEKLFF. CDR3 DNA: TGTGCCAGCAGCCCAACAGGGGAGGAAAAACTGTTTTTT.

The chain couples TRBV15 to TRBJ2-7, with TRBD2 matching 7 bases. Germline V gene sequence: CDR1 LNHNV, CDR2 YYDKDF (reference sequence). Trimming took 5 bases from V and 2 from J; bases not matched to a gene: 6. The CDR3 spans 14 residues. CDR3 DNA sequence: TGTGCCACCAGCGTACGCGGGAGCGCCTACGAGCAGTACTTC. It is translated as CATSVRGSAYEQYF.

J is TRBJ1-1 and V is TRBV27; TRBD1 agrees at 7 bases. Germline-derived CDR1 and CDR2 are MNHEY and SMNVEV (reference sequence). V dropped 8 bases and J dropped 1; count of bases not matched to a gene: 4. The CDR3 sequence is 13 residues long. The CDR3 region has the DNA TGTGCCAGCCGACAGGGAAGGAACACTGAAGCTTTCTTT. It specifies CASRQGRNTEAFF.

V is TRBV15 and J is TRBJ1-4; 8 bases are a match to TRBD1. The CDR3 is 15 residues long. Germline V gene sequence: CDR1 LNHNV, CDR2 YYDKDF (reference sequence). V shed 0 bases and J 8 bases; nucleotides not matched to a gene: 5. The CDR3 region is CATSREDRAMEKLFF. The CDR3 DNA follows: TGTGCCACCAGCAGAGAGGACAGGGCCATGGAAAAACTGTTTTTT.

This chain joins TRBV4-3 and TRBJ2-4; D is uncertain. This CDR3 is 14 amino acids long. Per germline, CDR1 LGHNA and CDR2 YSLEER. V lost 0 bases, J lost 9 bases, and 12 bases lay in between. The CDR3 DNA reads TGCGCCAGCAGCCAAGATCTTATGAGTCCCATTCAGTACTTC. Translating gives CASSQDLMSPIQYF.

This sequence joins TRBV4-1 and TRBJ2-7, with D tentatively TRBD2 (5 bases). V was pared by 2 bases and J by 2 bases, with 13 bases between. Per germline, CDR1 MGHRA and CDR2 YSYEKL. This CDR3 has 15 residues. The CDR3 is CASSQTPGTPYEQYF. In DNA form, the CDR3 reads TGCGCCAGCAGCCAAACCCCGGGAACCCCCTACGAGCAGTACTTC.

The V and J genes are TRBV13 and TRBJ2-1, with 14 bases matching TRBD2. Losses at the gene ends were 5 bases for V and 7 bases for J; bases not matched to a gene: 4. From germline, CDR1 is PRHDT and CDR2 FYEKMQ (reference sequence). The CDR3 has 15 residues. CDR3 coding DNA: TGTGCCAGCAGCGAAGGACTAGCGGGGGGTAATGAGCAGTTCTTC. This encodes CASSEGLAGGNEQFF.

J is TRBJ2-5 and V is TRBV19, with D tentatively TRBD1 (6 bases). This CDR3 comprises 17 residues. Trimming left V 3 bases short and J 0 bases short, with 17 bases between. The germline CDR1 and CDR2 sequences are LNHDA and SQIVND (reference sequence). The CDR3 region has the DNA TGTGCCAGTAGTATTGGGGGCAGCGCCCGGTACCAAGAGACCCAGTACTTC. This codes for CASSIGGSARYQETQYF. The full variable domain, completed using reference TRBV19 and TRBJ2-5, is DGGITQSPKYLFRKEGQNVTLSCEQNLNHDAMYWYRQDPGQGLRLIYYSQIVNDFQKGDIAEGYSVSREKKESFPLTVTSAQKNPTAFYLCASSIGGSARYQETQYFGPGTRLLVL.

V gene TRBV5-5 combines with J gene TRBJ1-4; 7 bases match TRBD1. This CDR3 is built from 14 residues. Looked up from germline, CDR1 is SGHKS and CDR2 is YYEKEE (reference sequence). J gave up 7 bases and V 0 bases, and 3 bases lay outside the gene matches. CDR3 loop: CASSLGTGTEKLFF. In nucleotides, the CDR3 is TGTGCCAGCAGCTTGGGGACAGGAACTGAAAAACTGTTTTTT.

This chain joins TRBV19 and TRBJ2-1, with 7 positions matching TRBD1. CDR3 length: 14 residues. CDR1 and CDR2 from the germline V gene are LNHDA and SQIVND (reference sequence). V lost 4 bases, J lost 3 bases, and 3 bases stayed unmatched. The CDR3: CASSTRDSYNEQFF. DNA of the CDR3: TGTGCCAGTAGTACCCGGGACAGCTACAATGAGCAGTTCTTC. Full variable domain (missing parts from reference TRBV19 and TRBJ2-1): DGGITQSPKYLFRKEGQNVTLSCEQNLNHDAMYWYRQDPGQGLRLIYYSQIVNDFQKGDIAEGYSVSREKKESFPLTVTSAQKNPTAFYLCASSTRDSYNEQFFGPGTRLTVL.

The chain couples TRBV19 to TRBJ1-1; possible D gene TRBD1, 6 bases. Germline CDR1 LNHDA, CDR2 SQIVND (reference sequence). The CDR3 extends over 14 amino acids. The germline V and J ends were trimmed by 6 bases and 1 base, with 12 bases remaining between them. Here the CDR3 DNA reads TGTGCCAGTAGCTGGGCAGGGGAGAACACTGAAGCTTTCTTT. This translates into CASSWAGENTEAFF.

The DNA for the CDR3 is TGTGCCAGCAGCTTTGGTTATGCAGGGGGAGATGAAAAACTGTTTTTT. It encodes CASSFGYAGGDEKLFF. The chain is built from TRBV5-6 and TRBJ1-4; TRBD1 agrees at 7 bases. This CDR3 contains 16 residues. Germline V gives CDR1 SGHDT, CDR2 YYEEEE. The junction had 10 bases not matched to a gene; V was cut back by 2 bases and J by 6 bases.